This T cell receptor (beta chain) originates from a study of T cell responses to AZD1222 COVID-19 vaccine. This CDR3 is 15 amino acids long. Germline V gene lookup returns CDR1 SNHLY and CDR2 FYNNEI. Trimming removed 3 bases from V and 5 bases from J, with 16 bases in between. A note on this clone: The antigen remains undetermined.

The study, taken as a whole, reports: Mostly white British, mostly female donors; authors suggested clonal diversity may be underestimated. Repertoire samples came only from after the peak T cell response.

Clones were sequenced by immunoSEQ multiplex PCR, and TCRdb holds only the in-frame ones, with some missing. Among more than 85,000 clones listed, 92% were seen once. J is TRBJ1-1 and V is TRBV2; tentatively, D is TRBD1 (5 bases). Sample: peripheral blood, taken on day 0 of AZD1222 vaccination. The origin of this receptor is an adult in good health. CDR3 residues: CASSEVAGSGTEAFF. CDR3 bases: TGTGCCAGCAGTGAGGTGGCAGGGTCGGGAACTGAAGCTTTCTTT.